These 27 T cell receptor beta chains originate from one sample sequenced in a study of blood T cell repertoires in COVID-19. Clones were sequenced by immunoSEQ multiplex PCR, and TCRdb holds only the in-frame ones, with some missing. Of 100,000 or so clones in the sample, 85% to 90% are singletons; the top ten hold about 3.8%. Sequencing used peripheral blood. These receptor sequences come from a man in his 60s with acute or convalescent COVID-19.

The chain has TRBV3-1 (or the pseudogene TRBV3-2) and TRBJ2-7; D gene unclear. The CDR3 loop spans 12 amino acids. V was clipped by 1 base and J by 3 bases, with 4 bases between them. Germline assignment: CDR1 LGHDT and CDR2 YNNKEL (reference sequence). This CDR3 is CASSQAVYEQYF. The CDR3 nucleotides are TGTGCCAGCAGCCAAGCCGTCTACGAGCAGTACTTC.

This clone came up many times. The CDR3 here is CASNRYASNQPQHF. DNA for the CDR3: TGTGCCAGCAACCGGTATGCGAGCAATCAGCCCCAGCATTTT. The chain employs TRBV13 and TRBJ1-5, with D hard to call. The CDR3 runs 14 residues. The germline CDR1 and CDR2 sequences are PRHDT and FYEKMQ (reference sequence). V lost 7 bases and J lost 1, with 11 bases in between.

The chain joins TRBV6-5 to TRBJ1-1; 11 nucleotides agree with TRBD1. Germline trimming cut 5 bases from V and 7 bases from J; bases unmatched to any gene: 9. The CDR3 covers 15 residues. The V gene's germline CDR1 is MNHEY and CDR2 SVGAGI. Written as DNA, the CDR3 is TGTGCCAGCAGTAAAACCGGGACAGGGGGAATTGAAGCTTTCTTT. Its protein is CASSKTGTGGIEAFF.

The V call is TRBV2, the J call TRBJ1-5; 9 bases map to TRBD1. Trimming at V came to 4 bases and at J to 6 bases, leaving 7 bases not matched to a gene. The germline CDR1 and CDR2 sequences are SNHLY and FYNNEI. CDR3 length equals 15 residues. The CDR3: CASSAGTGSGQPQHF. As DNA, the CDR3 is TGTGCCAGCAGTGCCGGGACAGGGTCGGGTCAGCCCCAGCATTTT.

The genes are TRBV15 and TRBJ2-3, with D perhaps matching TRBD2 (6 bases). V dropped 1 base and J dropped 0 bases, with 11 bases sitting between them. The CDR3 runs 16 residues. Germline lookup yields CDR1 LNHNV and CDR2 YYDKDF (reference sequence). The CDR3 protein is CATSRGIGGSTDTQYF. The CDR3 DNA reads as TGTGCCACCAGCAGAGGAATTGGAGGGAGCACAGATACGCAGTATTTT.

With regard to this clone: Mismatch with germline at one junction end may stem from a read error. The chain has TRBV4-3 and TRBJ2-5; TRBD1 is a possible D gene (7 bases). Looked up from germline, CDR1 is LGHNA and CDR2 is YSLEER. The CDR3 loop spans 16 amino acids. CDR3 bases: TGCGCCAGCAGTCAAGATCGGCAGGGGGGTCAAGAGACCCAGTACTTC. This translates into CASSQDRQGGQETQYF.

The J gene is TRBJ2-7, the V gene TRBV5-1; 8 bases line up with TRBD2. CDR1 is SGHRS and CDR2 is YFSETQ in the germline V gene. The CDR3 extends over 14 amino acids. V lost 1 base, J lost 2 bases, and 2 bases stayed unmatched. The DNA for the CDR3 is TGCGCCAGCAGCTTGATAGCGGGGACCTACGAGCAGTACTTC. It is translated as CASSLIAGTYEQYF.

The V and J genes are TRBV20-1 and TRBJ1-2, with 9 bases lining up with TRBD1. The CDR3 length is 12 residues. The V and J ends lost 3 bases and 5 bases, in that order; junction bases with no gene match: 1. Germline V gives CDR1 DFQATT, CDR2 SNEGSKA (reference sequence). The CDR3 loop reads CSASDRGYGYTF. The DNA for the CDR3 is TGCAGTGCTAGTGACAGGGGGTATGGCTACACCTTC.

V gene TRBV25-1 combines with J gene TRBJ1-2, with a weak D call TRBD1 (5 bases). CDR1 is MGHDK, CDR2 SYGVNS, per germline. The V gene lost 4 bases and the J gene lost 7 bases, with 10 bases spanning the gap. This CDR3 has 12 residues. As DNA, the CDR3 is TGTGCCAGCAGTGGCTCCAGGGTTGGCTACACCTTC. Translating it yields CASSGSRVGYTF.

This sequence joins TRBV25-1 and TRBJ1-2; no definite D call. CDR1 and CDR2 from the germline V gene are MGHDK and SYGVNS. V dropped 2 bases and J dropped 8 bases, with 12 bases sitting between them. This CDR3 is built from 13 residues. The CDR3 here is CASSERGREGYTF. CDR3 bases: TGTGCCAGCAGTGAACGAGGCCGGGAAGGCTACACCTTC.

This chain uses TRBV7-2 with TRBJ1-3; TRBD1 is a possible D gene (5 bases). The CDR3 covers 18 residues. V gave up 2 bases and J gave up 2 bases, with 19 bases separating them. CDR1 and CDR2 from the germline V gene are SGHTA and FQGNSA. CDR3 amino acids: CASSLYPPTGLAGNTIYF. The CDR3 bases are TGTGCCAGCAGCTTATACCCCCCTACAGGTTTAGCTGGAAACACCATATATTTT.

By sample fraction, this clone is medium-sized. This rearrangement joins TRBV3-1 (or the pseudogene TRBV3-2) to TRBJ1-1, with 10 nucleotides matching TRBD1. Germline CDR1 reads LGHDT; CDR2 reads YNNKEL (reference sequence). CDR3 length equals 16 residues. The J segment lost 7 bases and the V segment lost 5 bases, leaving 13 bases of the junction unmatched. This chain's CDR3 is CASSSRQGARFNEAFF. CDR3 sequence (DNA): TGTGCCAGCAGCTCACGACAGGGGGCGCGATTCAATGAAGCTTTCTTT.

This clone showed up just a few times. The rearrangement uses TRBV19 and TRBJ2-7, with 13 nucleotides matching TRBD2. This CDR3 spans 16 amino acids. The germline CDR1 and CDR2 sequences are LNHDA and SQIVND (reference sequence). V lost 6 bases to trimming and J lost 0 bases; unmatched junction nucleotides: 5. CDR3 nucleotides: TGTGCCAGTAGGCCGGGACTAGCGGGATCCTCCTACGAGCAGTACTTC. Translation gives CASRPGLAGSSYEQYF.

The CDR3, as DNA: TGTGCCAGCAGCCCATGGACAAATTTGGTGATTAGGACTGAAGCTTTCTTT. Protein: CASSPWTNLVIRTEAFF. V gene TRBV14 combines with J gene TRBJ1-1; a possible D gene is TRBD1 (5 bases). The germline gives CDR1 SGHDN, CDR2 FVKESK. With 4 bases removed from V and 5 bases from J, the gap between germline ends came to 23 bases. This CDR3 is built from 17 residues.

The chain recombines TRBV29-1 with TRBJ1-2; D not certain. Germline loops: CDR1 SQVTM, CDR2 ANQGSEA. The ends were cut back, 7 bases at V and 2 bases at J, with 14 bases in the middle. The CDR3 sequence is 13 residues long. As DNA, the CDR3 is TGCAGCGCCGAACGTACGAGGAACTATGGCTACACCTTC. It translates to CSAERTRNYGYTF.

The chain links TRBV2 to TRBJ2-2, with 8 nucleotides matching TRBD2. This CDR3 has 14 amino acids. The germline V gene encodes CDR1 SNHLY and CDR2 FYNNEI. Losses at the gene ends were 6 bases for V and 4 bases for J; bases not matched to a gene: 4. The CDR3: CASRTRGGTGELFF. In DNA, the CDR3 is TGTGCCAGCAGAACTCGGGGGGGCACCGGGGAGCTGTTTTTT.

V usage is TRBV11-2 and J usage is TRBJ1-1; possible D gene TRBD1, 6 bases. The ends were cut back, 5 bases at V and 4 bases at J, with 14 bases in the middle. CDR1 and CDR2 (germline): SGHAT, FQNNGV. The CDR3 contains 14 residues. The CDR3 region is CASSLPTGSTEAFF. For the CDR3, the DNA is TGTGCCAGCAGCCTACCTACAGGGAGCACTGAAGCTTTCTTT.

Only a few counts were recorded for this clone. The genes are TRBV2 and TRBJ2-2; D gene uncertain. Trimming took off 8 bases at V and 1 base at J, with 11 bases between the two ends. The germline CDR1 and CDR2 sequences are SNHLY and FYNNEI. The CDR3 runs 14 residues. CDR3 nucleotide sequence: TGTGCCAGCCGCCGAGGCCTGAACACCGGGGAGCTGTTTTTT. This codes for CASRRGLNTGELFF.

The V call is TRBV5-8, the J call TRBJ2-2, with D possibly being TRBD2 (5 bases). Germline V gene lookup returns CDR1 SGHTS and CDR2 YDEGEE. The V end was cut by 2 bases, the J end by 5 bases, with 13 bases between. The CDR3 has 15 amino acids. DNA for the CDR3: TGTGCCAGCAGCTTACCGGGCCGGAGGACCGGGGAGCTGTTTTTT. It specifies CASSLPGRRTGELFF. Complete variable domain (other parts from reference TRBV5-8 and TRBJ2-2): EAGVTQSPTHLIKTRGQQATLRCSPISGHTSVYWYQQALGLGLQFLLWYDEGEERNRGNFPPRFSGRQFPNYSSELNVNALELEDSALYLCASSLPGRRTGELFFGEGSRLTVL.

This clone has a single count. The V and J genes are TRBV15 and TRBJ1-2, with TRBD1 matching over 9 bases. CDR1 is LNHNV, CDR2 YYDKDF, per germline (reference sequence). Trimming cost V 2 bases and J 4 bases; bases outside gene matches: 2. This CDR3 is built from 14 residues. CDR3 coding DNA: TGTGCCACCAGCAGACGGACAGGGGTCTATGGCTACACCTTC. Translated, it gives CATSRRTGVYGYTF.

V gene TRBV25-1 combines with J gene TRBJ2-1; 7 bases align to TRBD2. In germline, CDR1 is MGHDK, CDR2 SYGVNS. The J segment lost 4 bases and the V segment lost 1 base, leaving 7 bases of the junction unmatched. The CDR3 extends over 16 amino acids. DNA for the CDR3: TGTGCCAGCAGTGAATGGGGCGGGAGTAGGTACAATGAGCAGTTCTTC. Its protein product is CASSEWGGSRYNEQFF.

There are a few counts of this clone. The genes are TRBV18 and TRBJ1-5; TRBD1 agrees at 7 bases. Germline values: CDR1 KGHSH, CDR2 LQKENI. V shed 6 bases and J 4 bases; nucleotides not matched to a gene: 9. The CDR3 sequence is 15 residues long. Here the CDR3 DNA reads TGTGCCAGCTCGCCGGGACAGACTAATAATCAGCCCCAGCATTTT. This sequence encodes CASSPGQTNNQPQHF.

The J gene is TRBJ2-2, the V gene TRBV9, with D unresolved. The length of the CDR3 is 15 residues. The germline V gene has CDR1 SGDLS and CDR2 YYNGEE. Trimming pared 0 bases from V and 3 bases from J, leaving 9 bases between. DNA of the CDR3: TGTGCCAGCAGCGTAGACAGTTTTTACACCGGGGAGCTGTTTTTT. It is translated as CASSVDSFYTGELFF.

The rearrangement links TRBV10-3 to TRBJ2-7; 7 bases line up with TRBD1. Trimming at V came to 6 bases and at J to 5 bases, leaving 4 bases not matched to a gene. CDR1 and CDR2 from the germline V gene are ENHRY and SYGVKD. The CDR3 has 12 residues. The CDR3, as DNA: TGTGCCATCAGCGGCACAGGGGACGAGCAGTACTTC. Translating gives CAISGTGDEQYF.

The rearrangement links TRBV7-2 to TRBJ1-1; D ambiguous. Germline-derived CDR1 and CDR2 are SGHTA and FQGNSA. CDR3 length: 16 residues. The V gene lost 0 bases and the J gene lost 3 bases, with 14 bases spanning the gap. CDR3 in amino acids: CASSLAVGEGDTEAFF. DNA for the CDR3: TGTGCCAGCAGCTTAGCCGTCGGGGAGGGCGACACTGAAGCTTTCTTT.

The chain has TRBV3-1 (or the pseudogene TRBV3-2) and TRBJ1-6, with TRBD1 matching over 9 bases. J was trimmed by 10 bases and V by 3 bases; bases with no gene match: 7. This CDR3 comprises 15 residues. Germline assignment: CDR1 LGHDT and CDR2 YNNKEL (reference sequence). The CDR3 nucleotides are TGTGCCAGCAGCCAGACAACAGGGGGCCGATCACCCCTCCACTTT. Protein product: CASSQTTGGRSPLHF.

This clone was observed a single time. The genes are TRBV19 and TRBJ2-3; 12 bases line up with TRBD2. Trimming removed 7 bases from V and 3 bases from J; junction bases left unmatched: 11. CDR1 and CDR2 from the germline V gene are LNHDA and SQIVND (reference sequence). This CDR3 is built from 17 residues. The CDR3 bases are TGTGCCAGTAAGGGGAGGTCTAGCGGGGGGGCAACAGATACGCAGTATTTT. Residues: CASKGRSSGGATDTQYF.